Below, one TCR beta chain is given with its context. The CDR3 covers 16 residues. The trim removed 1 base at V and 3 bases at J, leaving 4 bases unmatched. Germline-derived CDR1 and CDR2 are SGHNT and YYREEE (reference sequence). The entry originates in a study of blood T cell repertoires in COVID-19. Overall study: Collection of acute and convalescent COVID-19 samples took place in the United States, Italy and Spain. In each case, the material was cDNA or gDNA derived from T cells, B-cell-depleted T cells, or PBMCs.

Libraries were prepared by immunoSEQ multiplex PCR; TCRdb keeps only in-frame clonotypes and omits some of them. The data show 210,000 or so clones, with over 75% seen just once and about 5% held by the top ten. This TCR derives from a woman aged 40 to 50 with acute or convalescent COVID-19. This chain uses TRBV5-4 with TRBJ2-3; 11 nucleotides agree with TRBD1. Material for sequencing was peripheral blood. The CDR3 region has the DNA TGTGCCAGCAGCTTGTATGGGACAGGGGGGACAGATACGCAGTATTTT. It yields the protein CASSLYGTGGTDTQYF.